Below are 32 T cell receptor beta chains sequenced from a single sample in a study of molecular identifiers for immune sequencing clone quantification. TCRdb re-called the PCR reads with MiXCR, one entry per CDR3 protein. The sample lists under 9,500 distinct CDR3 sequences; about a third were seen once. The source material was naive CD8+ T cells from blood, with Jurkat cell RNA spiked in. Subset described: FACS-sorted CD8+CD4-CCR7+CD45RA+ naive T cells. The receptor source for this set is a human donor in good health. Some libraries in this study had Jurkat cell RNA spiked in.

This chain connects TRBV11-2 to TRBJ2-7; 9 nucleotides align to TRBD1. In germline, CDR1 is SGHAT, CDR2 FQNNGV. This CDR3 region has 16 residues. J lost 4 bases, V lost 4 bases, and 11 bases had no gene match. The CDR3 DNA is TGTGCCAGCAGCTGGGGCGGGACAGGGAAAATGTACGAGCAGTACTTC. Translated, it gives CASSWGGTGKMYEQYF.

The V gene is TRBV28, the J gene TRBJ2-7; the D gene is possibly TRBD2 (6 bases). The CDR3 totals 16 residues. Per germline, CDR1 MDHEN and CDR2 SYDVKM. V was clipped by 5 bases and J by 3 bases, with 20 bases between them. CDR3 coding DNA: TGTGCCAGCAGTACCTCACGGGACTTTCCTCTCTACGAGCAGTACTTC. This gives the protein CASSTSRDFPLYEQYF.

The rearrangement uses TRBV9 and TRBJ2-1, with D hard to call. With 7 bases removed from V and 7 bases from J, the gap between germline ends came to 9 bases. The CDR3 has 11 amino acids. Germline CDR1 reads SGDLS; CDR2 reads YYNGEE. The CDR3 DNA reads TGTGCCAGCGGGTCACAAAATGAGCAGTTCTTC. Amino acid sequence: CASGSQNEQFF.

Points on this clonotype: It may be a read error: a sequence one base away is much more abundant. The rearrangement joins TRBV7-6 to TRBJ2-3, with 9 bases identical to TRBD2. CDR3 length: 16 residues. CDR1 SGHVS and CDR2 FNYEAQ come from the germline V gene. CDR3 sequence reads: CASSFRSGSSEDTQNF. CDR3 DNA: TGTGCCAGCAGCTTTCGTAGCGGGAGTTCGGAGGATACGCAGAATTTT.

The chain combines TRBV6-2 or TRBV6-3 with TRBJ2-2; TRBD2 matches at 13 bases. Trimming removed 4 bases from V and 4 bases from J; junction bases left unmatched: 6. The germline V gene has CDR1 MNHEY and CDR2 SVGEGT. This CDR3 spans 17 amino acids. DNA of the CDR3: TGTGCCAGCAGTTCTCCGGGACTAGCGGGATGCACCGGGGAGCTGTTTTTT. Encoded protein: CASSSPGLAGCTGELFF.

This clonotype is a singleton in its sample. With a much larger clone just one base away, this may be a read error. V is TRBV7-2 and J is TRBJ2-7; maybe TRBD2 (5 bases). With 2 bases removed from V and 4 bases from J, the gap between germline ends came to 9 bases. The CDR3 has 13 amino acids. Germline assignment: CDR1 SGHTA and CDR2 FQGNSA. CDR3 sequence (DNA): TGTGCCAGCAGCTTAATTAGCGCTTACGAGCAGTACTTC. Amino acids: CASSLISAYEQYF.

This rearrangement joins TRBV28 to TRBJ1-6; tentatively, D is TRBD1 (5 bases). Trimming cost V 4 bases and J 8 bases, with 15 bases left between them. The length of the CDR3 is 15 residues. The germline V gene encodes CDR1 MDHEN and CDR2 SYDVKM. This CDR3 is CASSSVGQGYSPLHF. The CDR3 coding sequence is TGTGCCAGCAGTTCGGTGGGGCAGGGCTATTCACCCCTCCACTTT.

The chain uses TRBV6-1 and TRBJ2-7, with D uncertain. Between the trimmed V and J ends, which lost 2 bases and 7 bases, there was a span of 6 bases. CDR1 and CDR2 (germline): MNHNS, SASEGT. The length of the CDR3 is 11 residues. DNA of the CDR3: TGTGCCAGCAGTGAACTCGGGGAGCAGTACTTC. Translated, it gives CASSELGEQYF.

Turning to this clonotype: In this CDR3 the conserved last residue, phenylalanine or tryptophan, is missing, so a read error is likely. V usage is TRBV29-1 and J usage is TRBJ1-1, with 12 bases fitting TRBD1. Trimming took 4 bases from V and 1 from J; bases not matched to a gene: 10. From germline, CDR1 is SQVTM and CDR2 ANQGSEA. The length of the CDR3 is 17 residues. The CDR3 coding sequence is TGCAGCGTTGGCGGGACAGGGGGCACGGAATGGAACACTGAAGCTTTCATT. This translates into CSVGGTGGTEWNTEAFI.

This clonotype is classed as medium-sized. The rearrangement links TRBV5-6 to TRBJ2-7; D gene uncertain. Between the trimmed V and J ends, which lost 0 bases and 0 bases, there was a span of 4 bases. CDR3 size: 13 residues. Germline CDR1 is SGHDT and CDR2 is YYEEEE. As DNA, the CDR3 is TGTGCCAGCAGCTTGGTACTCTCCTACGAGCAGTACTTC. It translates to CASSLVLSYEQYF.

The genes are TRBV6-4 and TRBJ2-3; 11 positions agree with TRBD2. From germline, CDR1 is MRHNA and CDR2 SNTAGT. The trim removed 3 bases at V and 9 bases at J, leaving 11 bases unmatched. The CDR3 extends over 16 amino acids. The CDR3 spells CASSEDRLAGTETQYF. CDR3 nucleotide sequence: TGTGCCAGCAGTGAAGACAGACTAGCGGGAACGGAGACGCAGTATTTT.

Of note for this clonotype: A much larger clone sits a single nucleotide away, making a read error possible. The chain couples TRBV11-2 to TRBJ1-1; D is ambiguous. Germline V CDR1 and CDR2: SGHAT, FQNNGV. V shed 5 bases and J shed 0 bases, with 13 bases lying between them. The CDR3 has 15 amino acids. CDR3 protein: CASSIVGAMNTEAFF. DNA of the CDR3: TGTGCCAGCAGCATAGTTGGCGCGATGAACACTGAAGCTTTCTTT.

This clonotype showed up just a few times. The J gene is TRBJ2-7, the V gene TRBV12-3 or TRBV12-4; 7 bases agree with TRBD1. This CDR3 is 15 amino acids long. Trimming removed 5 bases from V and 0 bases from J; junction bases left unmatched: 7. The CDR3 region is CASSNRDSSSYEQYF. The DNA for the CDR3 is TGTGCCAGCAGTAACCGGGACAGCAGCTCCTACGAGCAGTACTTC.

The chain joins TRBV14 to TRBJ2-7; no reliable D call. V was clipped by 5 bases and J by 2 bases, with 16 bases between them. The CDR3 has 15 residues. Germline V CDR1 and CDR2: SGHDN, FVKESK. Here the CDR3 DNA reads TGTGCCAGCAGCTCGATCTTGGTCCCCCCCTACGAGCAGTACTTC. Translating it yields CASSSILVPPYEQYF.

This clonotype has just a few counts. The chain joins TRBV28 to TRBJ2-1; D may be TRBD2 (5 bases). Looked up from germline, CDR1 is MDHEN and CDR2 is SYDVKM. This CDR3 is built from 14 residues. Trimming pared 6 bases from V and 1 base from J, leaving 10 bases between. As DNA, the CDR3 is TGTGCCAGCAGCCTTCGGGGTTCCTACAATGAGCAGTTCTTC. Amino acid sequence: CASSLRGSYNEQFF.

Only a few counts were recorded for this clonotype. The rearrangement uses TRBV11-2 and TRBJ2-7, with D perhaps matching TRBD2 (5 bases). Trimming cost V 1 base and J 2 bases, with 9 bases left between them. The length of the CDR3 is 14 residues. CDR1 SGHAT and CDR2 FQNNGV come from the germline V gene. CDR3 loop: CASSLGGATYEQYF. The CDR3, as DNA: TGTGCCAGCAGCTTAGGGGGAGCTACCTACGAGCAGTACTTC. Full variable domain (rest looked up from reference TRBV11-2 and TRBJ2-7): EAGVAQSPRYKIIEKRQSVAFWCNPISGHATLYWYQQILGQGPKLLIQFQNNGVVDDSQLPKDRFSAERLKGVDSTLKIQPAKLEDSAVYLCASSLGGATYEQYFGPGTRLTVT.

About this clonotype itself: The conserved final phenylalanine or tryptophan is absent from the CDR3, which likely points to a read error. V is TRBV13 and J is TRBJ2-1; D is perhaps TRBD2 (6 bases). V lost 5 bases, J lost 12 bases, and 17 bases lay in between. In germline, CDR1 is PRHDT, CDR2 FYEKMQ (reference sequence). The CDR3 loop spans 13 amino acids. The CDR3 coding sequence is TGTGCCAGCAGCCTACGGGACTCCTCCCGGCAGTTCATC. Protein product: CASSLRDSSRQFI.

Comments on this clonotype: This may arise from a read error, as a much more abundant clone is one base away. The CDR3 sequence: CASSKKWGQPGNTEAYF. CDR3 nucleotide sequence: TGTGCCAGCAGCAAAAAGTGGGGACAGCCAGGGAACACTGAAGCTTACTTT. The chain employs TRBV21-1 and TRBJ1-1; the D call in the table, TRBD1, was not verified against the DNA. TRBV21-1 has pseudogene status. The CDR3 sequence is 17 residues long.

The V call is TRBV28, the J call TRBJ2-1; 7 positions match TRBD2. This CDR3 spans 14 amino acids. Germline CDR1 reads MDHEN; CDR2 reads SYDVKM. The V and J ends lost 7 bases and 2 bases, in that order; junction bases with no gene match: 5. CDR3 loop: CASTLAATYNEQFF. CDR3 DNA: TGTGCCAGCACTCTAGCGGCCACCTACAATGAGCAGTTCTTC.

Concerning this clonotype: Relative to the germline gene, one junction end is altered; a read error may explain this. The CDR3 nucleotides are TGTGCCAGCAGTTACTCGAGCTCTGGGGCCAACGTCCCGACTTTC. It codes for CASSYSSSGANVPTF. V gene TRBV6-6 combines with J gene TRBJ2-6; D might be TRBD1 (5 bases). Looked up from germline, CDR1 is MNHNY and CDR2 is SVGAGI (reference sequence). This CDR3 has 15 amino acids.

Regarding this clonotype: Germline is not matched at one junction end, which may reflect a read error. This sequence joins TRBV10-3 and TRBJ1-1; tentative D call: TRBD1 (5 bases). The CDR3 consists of 14 residues. Germline CDR1 is ENHRY and CDR2 is SYGVKD. The CDR3 DNA is TGTGCCATCACTTCCGGGGCCTATAACACTGACGCTTTCTTT. This sequence encodes CAITSGAYNTDAFF.

The chain recombines TRBV9 with TRBJ2-3; 8 bases are a match to TRBD2. This CDR3 region has 15 residues. The germline CDR1 and CDR2 sequences are SGDLS and YYNGEE. After removal of 0 bases from V and 5 bases from J, the junction contained 5 bases not matched to a gene. The CDR3 loop reads CASSVGAGDIDTQYF. For the CDR3, the DNA is TGTGCCAGCAGCGTAGGAGCGGGAGATATAGATACGCAGTATTTT.

This clonotype was counted between two and nine times. Likely a read error: the CDR3 ends without its conserved phenylalanine or tryptophan. V and J are TRBV4-2 and TRBJ2-7; perhaps TRBD1 as D (8 bases). V shed 8 bases and J shed 6 bases, with 20 bases lying between them. Germline CDR1 and CDR2: LGHNA and YNFKEQ. The CDR3 has 14 residues. The CDR3 DNA reads TGTGCCAGCGCCTCCCTACAGGGGGGGTCCGAGCAGTACATC. Translated, it gives CASASLQGGSEQYI.

This clonotype is categorized as medium-sized. The CDR3 sequence: CASSQDSGANVLTF. In DNA, the CDR3 is TGCGCCAGCAGCCAAGACTCTGGGGCCAACGTCCTGACTTTC. The chain uses TRBV4-3 and TRBJ2-6; no clear D gene. Germline V CDR1 and CDR2: LGHNA, YSLEER. The ends were cut back, 0 bases at V and 0 bases at J, with 0 bases in the middle. The CDR3 is 14 amino acids.

The table lists this clonotype with a few counts. J is TRBJ2-2 and V is TRBV6-4; D is unclear. V gave up 0 bases and J gave up 7 bases, with 6 bases separating them. Looked up from germline, CDR1 is MRHNA and CDR2 is SNTAGT. The CDR3 extends over 13 amino acids. CDR3 sequence reads: CASSDSIDGELFF. CDR3 sequence (DNA): TGTGCCAGCAGTGACTCGATCGACGGGGAGCTGTTTTTT.

This rearrangement joins TRBV12-3 or TRBV12-4 to TRBJ1-5; D call uncertain. With 3 bases removed from V and 1 base from J, the gap between germline ends came to 4 bases. The CDR3 spans 13 residues. The CDR3 spells CASSFRSNQPQHF. The DNA for the CDR3 is TGTGCCAGCAGTTTCCGGAGCAATCAGCCCCAGCATTTT.

This clonotype rates as medium-sized. This chain joins TRBV19 and TRBJ2-7, with a possible D match to TRBD1 (5 bases). Germline CDR1 and CDR2: LNHDA and SQIVND (reference sequence). The CDR3 length is 12 residues. V lost 9 bases and J 6 bases, leaving 15 bases between the germline ends. CDR3 loop: CASSAGPAEQYF. The DNA for the CDR3 is TGTGCCAGCAGCGCAGGGCCGGCCGAGCAGTACTTC.

As concerns this clonotype: The junction shows a germline mismatch at one end, possibly a read error. The genes are TRBV29-1 and TRBJ2-5; possibly TRBD1 for D (5 bases). The CDR3 is made up of 15 amino acids. From germline, CDR1 is SQVTM and CDR2 ANQGSEA. CDR3 coding DNA: TGCTGCGTTGAACTTTTTAGAGCAGGGAAAGAGACCCAGTACTTC. Its protein product is CCVELFRAGKETQYF.

Judged by abundance, this clonotype is medium-sized (0.01 to 0.1%). The chain joins TRBV28 to TRBJ2-6; no firm D call. The length of the CDR3 is 15 residues. The V and J ends lost 3 bases and 4 bases respectively, with 10 bases between them. Germline CDR1 MDHEN, CDR2 SYDVKM. The CDR3 reads CASSFYREGANVLTF. DNA of the CDR3: TGTGCCAGCAGTTTTTATAGGGAAGGGGCCAACGTCCTGACTTTC.

The CDR3 loop is CASSLSGGRAGEQYF. In nucleotides, the CDR3 is TGTGCCAGCAGTTTATCCGGCGGGAGGGCGGGAGAGCAGTACTTC. This chain uses TRBV27 with TRBJ2-7, with 9 bases identical to TRBD2. Germline CDR1 and CDR2: MNHEY and SMNVEV (reference sequence). This CDR3 region has 15 residues. V trimming: 0 bases; J trimming: 7 bases; junction bases outside the gene matches: 7.

Concerning this clonotype: This may arise from a read error, as a much more abundant clone is one base away. V gene TRBV5-3 combines with J gene TRBJ2-2; weak D call: TRBD2 (5 bases). Being an ORF, TRBV5-3 has a function that is uncertain. This CDR3 has 14 residues. The CDR3 loop reads CASSLFESTGEPFF. The CDR3 DNA reads as TGTGCCAGCAGCTTGTTCGAGAGCACCGGGGAGCCGTTTTTT.

The gene calls are TRBV5-6 and TRBJ2-7; either TRBD1 or TRBD2 may supply D (7 bases each). Trimming took 4 bases from V and 3 from J, leaving 17 bases between them. Germline V CDR1 and CDR2: SGHDT, YYEEEE. This CDR3 is 15 amino acids long. The CDR3 DNA follows: TGTGCCAGCAGCCTCCGACAGGGCGGGGGCTACGAGCAGTACTTC. Translating it yields CASSLRQGGGYEQYF. The complete variable domain, with remaining parts taken from reference TRBV5-6 and TRBJ2-7, reads DAGVTQSPTHLIKTRGQQVTLRCSPKSGHDTVSWYQQALGQGPQFIFQYYEEEERQRGNFPDRFSGHQFPNYSSELNVNALLLGDSALYLCASSLRQGGGYEQYFGPGTRLTVT.